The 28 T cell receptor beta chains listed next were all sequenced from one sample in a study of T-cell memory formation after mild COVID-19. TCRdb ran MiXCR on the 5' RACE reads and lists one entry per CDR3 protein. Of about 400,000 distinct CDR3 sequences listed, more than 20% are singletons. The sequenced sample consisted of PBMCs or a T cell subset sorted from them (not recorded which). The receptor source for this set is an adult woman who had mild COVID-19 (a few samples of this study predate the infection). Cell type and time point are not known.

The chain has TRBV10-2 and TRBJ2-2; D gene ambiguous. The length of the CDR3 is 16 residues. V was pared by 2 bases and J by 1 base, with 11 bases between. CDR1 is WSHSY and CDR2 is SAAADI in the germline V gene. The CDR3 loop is CASSETIAQNTGELFF. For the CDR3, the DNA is TGCGCCAGCAGTGAGACAATCGCACAGAACACCGGGGAGCTGTTTTTT.

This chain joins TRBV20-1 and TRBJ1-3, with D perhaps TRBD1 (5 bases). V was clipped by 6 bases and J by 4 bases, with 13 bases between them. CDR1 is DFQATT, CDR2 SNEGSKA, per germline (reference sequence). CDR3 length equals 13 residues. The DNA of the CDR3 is TGCAGTGCCGGGACCTCTCTAGGAAACACCATATATTTT. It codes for CSAGTSLGNTIYF.

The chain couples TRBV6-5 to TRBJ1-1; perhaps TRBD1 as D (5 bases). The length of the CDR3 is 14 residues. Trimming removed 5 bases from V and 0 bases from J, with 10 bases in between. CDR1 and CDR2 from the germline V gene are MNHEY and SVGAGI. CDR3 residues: CASSQGWVNTEAFF. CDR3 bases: TGTGCCAGCAGTCAGGGATGGGTGAACACTGAAGCTTTCTTT.

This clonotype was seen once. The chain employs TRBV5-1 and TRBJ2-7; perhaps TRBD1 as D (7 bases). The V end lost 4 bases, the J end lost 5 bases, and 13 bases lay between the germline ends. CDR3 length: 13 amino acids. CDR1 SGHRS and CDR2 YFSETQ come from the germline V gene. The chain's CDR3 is CASSQGGGDEQYF. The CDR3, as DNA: TGCGCCAGCAGCCAGGGGGGCGGGGACGAGCAGTACTTC. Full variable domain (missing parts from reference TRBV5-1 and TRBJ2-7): KAGVTQTPRYLIKTRGQQVTLSCSPISGHRSVSWYQQTPGQGLQFLFEYFSETQRNKGNFPGRFSGRQFSNSRSEMNVSTLELGDSALYLCASSQGGGDEQYFGPGTRLTVT.

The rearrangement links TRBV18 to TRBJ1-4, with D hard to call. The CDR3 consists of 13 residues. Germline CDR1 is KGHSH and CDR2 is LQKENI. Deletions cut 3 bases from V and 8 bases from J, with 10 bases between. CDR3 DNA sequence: TGTGCCAGCTCACCGACGCCGATGGAAAAACTGTTTTTT. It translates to CASSPTPMEKLFF.

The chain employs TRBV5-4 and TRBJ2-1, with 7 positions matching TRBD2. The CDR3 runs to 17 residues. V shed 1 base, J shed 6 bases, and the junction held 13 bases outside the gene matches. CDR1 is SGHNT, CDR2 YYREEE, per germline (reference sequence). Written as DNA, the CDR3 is TGTGCCAGCAGCTTGAGAGGCCCCAGCGGGGAGAGCAATGAGCAGTTCTTC. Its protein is CASSLRGPSGESNEQFF.

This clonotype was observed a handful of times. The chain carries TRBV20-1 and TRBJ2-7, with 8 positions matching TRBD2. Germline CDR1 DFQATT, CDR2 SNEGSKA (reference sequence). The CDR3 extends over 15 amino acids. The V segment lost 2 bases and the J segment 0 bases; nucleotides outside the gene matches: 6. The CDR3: CSARHSGKSSYEQYF. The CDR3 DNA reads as TGCAGTGCTAGACATAGCGGGAAGAGCTCCTACGAGCAGTACTTC.

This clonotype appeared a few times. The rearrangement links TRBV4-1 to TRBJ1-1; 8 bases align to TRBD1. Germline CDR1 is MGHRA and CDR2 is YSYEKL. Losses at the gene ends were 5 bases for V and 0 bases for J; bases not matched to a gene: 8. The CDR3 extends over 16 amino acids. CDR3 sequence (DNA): TGCGCCAGCAGCGATACCCAGGGGGCGATGAACACTGAAGCTTTCTTT. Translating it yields CASSDTQGAMNTEAFF.

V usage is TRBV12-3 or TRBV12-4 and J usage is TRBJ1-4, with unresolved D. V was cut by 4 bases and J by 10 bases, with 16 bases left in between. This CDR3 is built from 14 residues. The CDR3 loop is CASSWGRRVGKLFF. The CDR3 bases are TGTGCCAGCAGTTGGGGTCGCCGGGTCGGAAAACTGTTTTTT.

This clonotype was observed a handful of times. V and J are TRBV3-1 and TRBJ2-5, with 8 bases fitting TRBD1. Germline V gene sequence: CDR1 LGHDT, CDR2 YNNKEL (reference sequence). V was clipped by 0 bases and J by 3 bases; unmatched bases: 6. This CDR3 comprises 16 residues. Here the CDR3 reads CASSQDTRDRKETQYF. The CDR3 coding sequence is TGTGCCAGCAGCCAAGATACCCGGGACAGGAAAGAGACCCAGTACTTC.

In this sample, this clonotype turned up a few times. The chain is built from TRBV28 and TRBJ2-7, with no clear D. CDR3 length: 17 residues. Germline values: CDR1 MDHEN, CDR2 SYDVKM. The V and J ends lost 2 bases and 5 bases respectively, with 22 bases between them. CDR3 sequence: CASSLAAGRLLRDEQYF. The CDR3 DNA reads TGTGCCAGCAGTTTAGCGGCAGGCAGACTTTTAAGGGACGAGCAGTACTTC.

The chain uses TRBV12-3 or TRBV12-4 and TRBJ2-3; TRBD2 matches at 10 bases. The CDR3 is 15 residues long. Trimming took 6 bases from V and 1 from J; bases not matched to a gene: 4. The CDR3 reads CASRLSGRGTDTQYF. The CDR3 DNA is TGTGCCAGCAGATTAAGCGGGAGGGGCACAGATACGCAGTATTTT.

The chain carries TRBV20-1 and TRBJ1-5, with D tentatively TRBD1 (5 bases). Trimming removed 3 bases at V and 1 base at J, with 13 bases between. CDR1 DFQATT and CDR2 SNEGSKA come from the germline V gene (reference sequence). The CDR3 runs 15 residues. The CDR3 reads CSASDLTASNQPQHF. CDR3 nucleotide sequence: TGCAGTGCTAGTGATTTGACAGCGAGCAATCAGCCCCAGCATTTT.

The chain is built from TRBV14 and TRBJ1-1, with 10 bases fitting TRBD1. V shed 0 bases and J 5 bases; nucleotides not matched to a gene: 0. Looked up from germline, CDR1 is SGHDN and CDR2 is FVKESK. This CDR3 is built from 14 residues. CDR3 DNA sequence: TGTGCCAGCAGCCAAGAGGACAGGGGGACTGAAGCTTTCTTT. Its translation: CASSQEDRGTEAFF.

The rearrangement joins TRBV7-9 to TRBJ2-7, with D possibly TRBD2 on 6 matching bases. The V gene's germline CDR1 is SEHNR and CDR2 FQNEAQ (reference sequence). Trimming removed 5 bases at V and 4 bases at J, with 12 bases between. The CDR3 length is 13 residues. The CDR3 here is CASSRSGSYEQYF. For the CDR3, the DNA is TGTGCCAGCAGCCGCTCCGGGAGTTACGAGCAGTACTTC.

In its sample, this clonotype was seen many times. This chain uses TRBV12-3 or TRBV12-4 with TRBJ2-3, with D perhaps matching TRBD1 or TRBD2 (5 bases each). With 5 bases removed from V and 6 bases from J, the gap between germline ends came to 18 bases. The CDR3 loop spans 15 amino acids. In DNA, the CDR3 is TGTGCCAGCAGTCCCTCCGGGACCAGCAGCGATACGCAGTATTTT. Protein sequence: CASSPSGTSSDTQYF.

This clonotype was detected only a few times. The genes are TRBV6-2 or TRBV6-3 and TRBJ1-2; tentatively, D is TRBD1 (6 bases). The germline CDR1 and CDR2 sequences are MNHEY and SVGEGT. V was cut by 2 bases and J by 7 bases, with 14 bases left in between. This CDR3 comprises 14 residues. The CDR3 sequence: CASSYGGRVGGYTF. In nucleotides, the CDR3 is TGTGCCAGCAGTTACGGGGGCAGGGTCGGTGGCTACACCTTC.

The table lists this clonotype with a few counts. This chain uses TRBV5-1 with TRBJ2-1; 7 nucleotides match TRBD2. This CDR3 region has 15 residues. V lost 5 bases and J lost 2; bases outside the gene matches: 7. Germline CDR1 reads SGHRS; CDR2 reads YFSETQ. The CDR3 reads CASSRSGEPYNEQFF. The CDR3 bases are TGCGCCAGCAGTCGCAGCGGGGAGCCCTACAATGAGCAGTTCTTC.

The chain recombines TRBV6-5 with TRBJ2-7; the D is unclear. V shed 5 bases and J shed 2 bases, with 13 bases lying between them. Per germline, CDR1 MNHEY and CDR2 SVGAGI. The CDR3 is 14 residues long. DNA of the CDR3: TGTGCCAGCAGTGAGCGTCCGACAACCTACGAGCAGTACTTC. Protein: CASSERPTTYEQYF.

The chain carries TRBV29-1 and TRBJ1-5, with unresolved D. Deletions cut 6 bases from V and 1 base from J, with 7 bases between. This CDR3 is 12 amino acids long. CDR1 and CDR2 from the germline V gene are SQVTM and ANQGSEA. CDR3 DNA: TGCAGCGTAAAATGGAGCAATCAGCCCCAGCATTTT. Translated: CSVKWSNQPQHF.

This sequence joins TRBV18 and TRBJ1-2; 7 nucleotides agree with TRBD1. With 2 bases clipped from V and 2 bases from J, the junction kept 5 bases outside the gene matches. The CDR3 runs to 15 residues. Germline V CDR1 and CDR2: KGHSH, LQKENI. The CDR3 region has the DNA TGTGCCAGCTCACCATTTACAGGGGAGAACTATGGCTACACCTTC. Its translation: CASSPFTGENYGYTF. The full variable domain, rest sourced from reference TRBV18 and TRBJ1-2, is NAGVMQNPRHLVRRRGQEARLRCSPMKGHSHVYWYRQLPEEGLKFMVYLQKENIIDESGMPKERFSAEFPKEGPSILRIQQVVRGDSAAYFCASSPFTGENYGYTFGSGTRLTVV.

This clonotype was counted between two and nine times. CDR3 coding DNA: TGTGCCAGCAGACCTCCAGACAGGGGGCTAACAGATACGCAGTATTTT. It encodes CASRPPDRGLTDTQYF. V usage is TRBV27 and J usage is TRBJ2-3; 10 nucleotides match TRBD1. With 6 bases clipped from V and 3 bases from J, the junction kept 9 bases outside the gene matches. The germline V gene encodes CDR1 MNHEY and CDR2 SMNVEV (reference sequence). CDR3 size: 16 residues.

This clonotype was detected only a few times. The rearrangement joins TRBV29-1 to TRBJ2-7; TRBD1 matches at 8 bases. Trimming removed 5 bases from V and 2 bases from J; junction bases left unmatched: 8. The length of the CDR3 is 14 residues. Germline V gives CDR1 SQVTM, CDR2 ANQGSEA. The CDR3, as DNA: TGCAGCGTTCGACCAGGGGGACAGGCCTACGAGCAGTACTTC. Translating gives CSVRPGGQAYEQYF.

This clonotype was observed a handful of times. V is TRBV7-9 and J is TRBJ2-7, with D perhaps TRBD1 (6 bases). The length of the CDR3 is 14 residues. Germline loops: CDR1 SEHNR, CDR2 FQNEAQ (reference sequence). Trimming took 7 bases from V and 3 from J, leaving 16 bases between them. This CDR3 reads CASNGAGAVYEQYF. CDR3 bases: TGTGCCAGCAACGGCGCAGGGGCTGTCTACGAGCAGTACTTC.

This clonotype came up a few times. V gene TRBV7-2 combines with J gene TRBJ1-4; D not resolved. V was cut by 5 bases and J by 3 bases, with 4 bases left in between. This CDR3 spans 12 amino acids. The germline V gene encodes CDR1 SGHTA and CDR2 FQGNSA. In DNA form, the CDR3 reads TGTGCCAGCAGCGACCCTAATGAAAAACTGTTTTTT. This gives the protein CASSDPNEKLFF.

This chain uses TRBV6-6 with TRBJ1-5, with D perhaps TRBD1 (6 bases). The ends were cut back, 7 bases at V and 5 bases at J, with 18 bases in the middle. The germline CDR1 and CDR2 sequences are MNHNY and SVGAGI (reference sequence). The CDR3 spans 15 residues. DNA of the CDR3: TGTGCCAGCACCCAGCTCGGACAGTCGGATCAGCCCCAGCATTTT. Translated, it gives CASTQLGQSDQPQHF.

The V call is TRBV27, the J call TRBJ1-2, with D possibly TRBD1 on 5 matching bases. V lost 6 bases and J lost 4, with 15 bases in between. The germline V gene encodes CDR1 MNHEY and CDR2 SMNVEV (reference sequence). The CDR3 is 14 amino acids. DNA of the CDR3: TGTGCCAGCAGCCCCGGCGTGGGACTCTATGGCTACACCTTC. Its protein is CASSPGVGLYGYTF.

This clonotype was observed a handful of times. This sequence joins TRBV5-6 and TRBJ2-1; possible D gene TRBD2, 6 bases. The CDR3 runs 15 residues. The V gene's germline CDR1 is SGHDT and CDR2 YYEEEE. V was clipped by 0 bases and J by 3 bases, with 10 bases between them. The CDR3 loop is CASSLAVGSYNEQFF. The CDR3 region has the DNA TGTGCCAGCAGCTTGGCAGTCGGGAGCTACAATGAGCAGTTCTTC.